This entry describes one T cell receptor beta chain. Germline lookup yields CDR1 MNHEY and CDR2 SVGAGI. V was trimmed by 7 bases and J by 1 base, leaving 11 bases between them. The CDR3 has 14 residues. This sample was included in a study of blood T cell repertoires in COVID-19. The overall study: From T cells, B-cell-depleted T cells, or PBMCs came the material, which was cDNA or gDNA.

TCRdb keeps only in-frame clones here, not all; method: immunoSEQ multiplex PCR. This sample has about 250,000 clones, with more than 75% found just once. The sequence derives from a woman aged 40 to 50 who had recovered from COVID-19. Material: peripheral blood. This chain uses TRBV6-5 with TRBJ1-5, with a possible D match to TRBD1 (5 bases). CDR3 in amino acids: CASKGARSNQPQHF. CDR3 bases: TGTGCCAGCAAAGGGGCGCGGAGCAATCAGCCCCAGCATTTT.